This T cell receptor beta chain is from a study of cytomegalovirus exposure and HLA in healthy donors. Vbeta (60) and Jbeta (13) primers were used in the PCR. Assay used: immunoSEQ multiplex PCR; TCRdb lists only in-frame clones, some missing. This table holds about 120,000 clones, 74% found once. Trimming removed 0 bases at V and 6 bases at J, with 17 bases between. The germline CDR1 and CDR2 sequences are SGHRS and YFSETQ. The CDR3 spans 16 residues. Whole-study results and caveats: Diagnosis of cytomegalovirus status made by the classifier reportedly showed high specificity and sensitivity. The authors later found HLA-associated TCR beta chains more clonally expanded than equally common others.

Points on this clone: Antigen specificity is unknown.

Source material: PBMCs. The sequence was collected from a human donor in good health. The chain joins TRBV5-1 to TRBJ2-3; D might be TRBD1 (6 bases). DNA for the CDR3: TGCGCCAGCAGCTTGGAGGAGGCAGGGGTATCCGATACGCAGTATTTT. Translation: CASSLEEAGVSDTQYF.